This record concerns one TCR beta chain sequence. The data derive from a study of immune evolution from preneoplasia to lung adenocarcinoma. Study details: HLA loss of heterozygosity: about 7% AIS, around 16% MIA, about 31% ADC, none AAH.

This table comes from immunoSEQ multiplex PCR, and its TCRdb copy is limited to in-frame clones, with some not included. Of 9,100 or so clones in the sample, 70% to 80% are singletons; the top ten hold just over 6.5%. Trimming removed 6 bases from V and 5 bases from J, with 17 bases in between. Germline V gene data show CDR1 as LGHNT and CDR2 as FRNRAP. The CDR3 runs to 15 residues. This rearrangement joins TRBV12-5 to TRBJ1-5, with TRBD1 as a possible D gene (5 bases). The sequence derives from a person aged 55-79 years with lung adenocarcinoma. Sequencing was done on a sample of FFPE lung adenocarcinoma in situ tissue. The CDR3 DNA reads as TGTGCTAGTGGCCGGATGGAGGGAGGGGATCAGCCCCAGCATTTT. Its protein product is CASGRMEGGDQPQHF.